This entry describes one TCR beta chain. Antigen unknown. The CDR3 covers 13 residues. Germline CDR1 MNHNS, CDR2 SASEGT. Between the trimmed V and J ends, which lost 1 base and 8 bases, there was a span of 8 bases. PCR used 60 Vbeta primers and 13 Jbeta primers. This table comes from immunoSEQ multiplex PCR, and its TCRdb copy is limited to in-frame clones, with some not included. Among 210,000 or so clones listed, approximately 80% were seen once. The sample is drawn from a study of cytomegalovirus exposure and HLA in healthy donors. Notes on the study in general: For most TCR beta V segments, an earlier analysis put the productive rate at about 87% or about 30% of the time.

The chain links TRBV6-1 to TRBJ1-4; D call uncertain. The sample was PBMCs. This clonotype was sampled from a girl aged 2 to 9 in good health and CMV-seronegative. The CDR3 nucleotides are TGTGCCAGCAGTGAAGGGTTACGGGAAAAACTGTTTTTT. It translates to CASSEGLREKLFF.